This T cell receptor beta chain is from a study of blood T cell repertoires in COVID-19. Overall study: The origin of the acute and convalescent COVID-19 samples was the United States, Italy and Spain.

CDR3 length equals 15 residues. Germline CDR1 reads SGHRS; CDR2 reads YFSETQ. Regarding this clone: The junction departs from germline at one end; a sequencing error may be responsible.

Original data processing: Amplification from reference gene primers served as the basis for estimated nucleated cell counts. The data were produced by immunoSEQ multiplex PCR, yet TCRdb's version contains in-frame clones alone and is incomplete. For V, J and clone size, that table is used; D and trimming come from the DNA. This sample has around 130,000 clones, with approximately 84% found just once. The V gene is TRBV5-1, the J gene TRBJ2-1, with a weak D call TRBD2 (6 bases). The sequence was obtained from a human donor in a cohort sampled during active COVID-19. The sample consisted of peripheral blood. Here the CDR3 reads CASSKRVAGYSEQFF. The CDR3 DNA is TGCGCCAGCAGCAAGCGGGTCGCCGGATACAGTGAGCAGTTCTTC.